This T cell receptor beta chain appears in the sequencing data of a study of CD8 T cells in Susac syndrome. Trimming removed 6 bases from V and 5 bases from J; junction bases left unmatched: 3. Germline loops: CDR1 DFQATT, CDR2 SNEGSKA (reference sequence). CDR3 length: 12 amino acids. The RNA input was roughly 0.45 to 1 ug, and it was reverse transcribed with random hexamers. Amplification of TCR beta CDR3 used immunoSEQ multiplex PCR across 54 Vbeta and 13 Jbeta. TCRdb re-called the immunoSEQ multiplex PCR reads with MiXCR, one entry per CDR3 protein. The sample comprises tens of thousands of distinct CDR3 sequences, about 95% of which are singletons, and over 0.3% rests with the top ten. CD8+ and CD4+ T cells from blood underwent TCR beta sequencing, which was carried out in a high-throughput format. Recently defined diagnostic criteria for definite or probable disease were fulfilled by Susac syndrome patients. TEMRA cells were FACS-enriched, with CD8+ and CD4+ T cells isolated negatively.

Sequencing was carried out using CD4+ T cells from PBMCs. The chain recombines TRBV20-1 with TRBJ2-3; 9 bases align to TRBD1. The clonotype was recovered from a human donor with Susac syndrome. In DNA form, the CDR3 reads TGCAGTGCAAGGGGACAGGGAGATACGCAGTATTTT. This gives the protein CSARGQGDTQYF.